This TCR beta chain was profiled in a study of radiation and T cells in renal cell carcinoma. Study-wide results and caveats: No pretreatment tumor biopsies were available for baseline clonotypes. From baseline, blood top tumor clonotypes peaked at 2 weeks post-radiation.

The sample's time point: baseline pretreatment blood. The treatment was: 15 Gy SBRT to primary tumor, nephrectomy 4 weeks later. Serial blood draws occurred at baseline and 2 and 4 weeks post-SBRT. This renal cell carcinoma was of the clear cell type. The assay was immunoSEQ multiplex PCR, and TCRdb's table has in-frame clones only and misses some. The sample lists around 64,000 clones, around 78% occurring once. Germline V gives CDR1 GTSNPN, CDR2 SVGIG (reference sequence). This CDR3 contains 11 residues. Trimming took off 5 bases at V and 6 bases at J, with 11 bases between the two ends. Note on this clone: Antigen: not known.

The receptor's source is a man aged 55-75 years with renal cell carcinoma. Sequencing was performed on blood, taken from a patient whose treatment included radiotherapy and nephrectomy. This rearrangement joins TRBV30 to TRBJ2-7, with D hard to call. CDR3 sequence reads: CAWGPNGEQYF. As DNA, the CDR3 is TGTGCCTGGGGTCCGAACGGCGAGCAGTACTTC. Supplemented by reference TRBV30 and TRBJ2-7, the full variable domain reads SQTIHQWPATLVQPVGSPLSLECTVEGTSNPNLYWYRQAAGRGLQLLFYSVGIGQISSEVPQNLSASRPQDRQFILSSKKLLLSDSGFYLCAWGPNGEQYFGPGTRLTVT.